This T cell receptor beta chain was sequenced for a study of CD8 T cells in ankylosing spondylitis. Per germline, CDR1 SGHTA and CDR2 FQGTGA. There are 13 residues in the CDR3. The V end lost 5 bases, the J end lost 6 bases, and 11 bases lay between the germline ends. TCRdb reanalysed the 5' RACE reads using MiXCR and keeps one entry per CDR3 protein. The sample has around 330,000 distinct CDR3 sequences, 11% seen once. Sequenced input: blood, either unsorted or a sorted T cell fraction (not recorded which). The source of this sequence is a female donor with ankylosing spondylitis or in good health (not recorded which). V usage is TRBV7-3 and J usage is TRBJ2-1; D is possibly TRBD1 or TRBD2 (5 bases each). The CDR3 protein is CASSAPGTNEQFF. CDR3 sequence (DNA): TGTGCCAGCAGCGCCCCCGGGACCAATGAGCAGTTCTTC.